These 18 T cell receptor beta chains originate from one sample sequenced in a study of CD8+ T cells in alopecia areata. Treatment given: oral pan-JAK inhibitor, 5-10 mg twice daily. Reverse transcription of extracted RNA yielded cDNA, which provided the sequencing template. Produced via immunoSEQ multiplex PCR; TCRdb's table is partial and in-frame only. The sample yields about 200,000 clones, 30% to 40% seen once. This sample comprised CD4+ T cells sorted from blood, obtained at roughly week 30, from a patient treated with tofacitinib. The receptors were sampled from a human donor with alopecia areata.

This clone has more than one count but fewer than ten. The chain carries TRBV30 and TRBJ2-1; D remains ambiguous. V lost 5 bases, J lost 8 bases, and 10 bases lay in between. The CDR3 has 11 amino acids. Germline assignment: CDR1 GTSNPN and CDR2 SVGIG (reference sequence). The CDR3: CAWARQDEQFF. CDR3 DNA: TGTGCCTGGGCTAGGCAGGATGAGCAGTTCTTC. Full variable domain (outside the CDR3, taken from reference TRBV30 and TRBJ2-1): SQTIHQWPATLVQPVGSPLSLECTVEGTSNPNLYWYRQAAGRGLQLLFYSVGIGQISSEVPQNLSASRPQDRQFILSSKKLLLSDSGFYLCAWARQDEQFFGPGTRLTVL.

The rearrangement uses TRBV7-3 and TRBJ1-2; no definite D call. The CDR3 runs 15 residues. Germline CDR1 and CDR2: SGHTA and FQGTGA. The ends were cut back, 5 bases at V and 1 base at J, with 14 bases in the middle. The CDR3 bases are TGTGCCAGCAGCCAGGACGGCAACAATAACTATGGCTACACCTTC. As protein: CASSQDGNNNYGYTF.

This chain uses TRBV10-3 with TRBJ1-2; D unresolved. The CDR3 runs to 12 residues. Per germline, CDR1 ENHRY and CDR2 SYGVKD. V dropped 5 bases and J dropped 8 bases, with 12 bases sitting between them. CDR3 nucleotide sequence: TGTGCCATCAGTTTAGACACGCTCGGCTACACCTTC. This codes for CAISLDTLGYTF.

This clone was observed a handful of times. The CDR3: CASSLGGPNQPQHF. In DNA form, the CDR3 reads TGCGCCAGCAGCTTGGGGGGGCCCAATCAGCCCCAGCATTTT. The chain joins TRBV5-1 to TRBJ1-5; D is perhaps TRBD1 (6 bases). V lost 0 bases, J lost 3 bases, and 7 bases lay in between. Germline CDR1 is SGHRS and CDR2 is YFSETQ. CDR3 length: 14 amino acids.

This clone appeared a few times. V and J are TRBV7-2 and TRBJ1-1; D not resolved. The CDR3 is made up of 13 amino acids. V was trimmed by 3 bases and J by 0 bases, leaving 5 bases between them. Germline V gene data show CDR1 as SGHTA and CDR2 as FQGNSA. CDR3: CASSFSLNTEAFF. CDR3 bases: TGTGCCAGCAGCTTTTCCCTGAACACTGAAGCTTTCTTT.

V usage is TRBV4-1 and J usage is TRBJ1-1; a weak D match, TRBD1 (6 bases). V lost 4 bases to trimming and J lost 1 base, with 13 bases between them. Germline V lookup: CDR1 MGHRA, CDR2 YSYEKL. The CDR3 consists of 15 residues. CDR3 amino acids: CASSRYREGNTEAFF. In DNA form, the CDR3 reads TGCGCCAGCAGCCGCTACAGGGAGGGGAACACTGAAGCTTTCTTT.

The V call is TRBV10-3, the J call TRBJ2-1; 8 bases fit TRBD1. The CDR3 spans 13 residues. J lost 8 bases, V lost 3 bases, and 3 bases had no gene match. CDR1 ENHRY and CDR2 SYGVKD come from the germline V gene. Here the CDR3 reads CAISEPGGDEQFF. The CDR3 DNA follows: TGTGCCATCAGTGAACCAGGGGGCGATGAGCAGTTCTTC.

This clone occurred many times. V and J are TRBV6-5 and TRBJ2-5; D not certain. This CDR3 contains 16 residues. The germline gives CDR1 MNHEY, CDR2 SVGAGI. V was trimmed by 2 bases and J by 4 bases, leaving 17 bases between them. The DNA for the CDR3 is TGTGCCAGCAGTTACACCAAGACTCAAGCGTCAGAGACCCAGTACTTC. It translates to CASSYTKTQASETQYF.

This sequence joins TRBV9 and TRBJ2-3, with D perhaps given as TRBD1 or TRBD2 (5 bases each). The length of the CDR3 is 20 residues. Deletions cut 2 bases from V and 7 bases from J, with 32 bases between. Germline V lookup: CDR1 SGDLS, CDR2 YYNGEE. CDR3 residues: CASSVSDTVRGRTSWNTQYF. The CDR3 bases are TGTGCCAGCAGCGTCTCAGACACCGTGAGGGGACGAACCTCCTGGAATACGCAGTATTTT.

The chain recombines TRBV4-2 with TRBJ2-5; 7 bases match TRBD2. This CDR3 is built from 15 residues. From germline, CDR1 is LGHNA and CDR2 YNFKEQ. With V trimmed by 4 bases and J by 2 bases, 7 bases remained unmatched. CDR3 sequence (DNA): TGTGCCAGCAGCCGTCGACTAGCCGTTCAAGAGACCCAGTACTTC. Encoded protein: CASSRRLAVQETQYF.

This clone has more than one count but fewer than ten. V is TRBV11-2 and J is TRBJ2-1, with 12 bases lining up with TRBD2. The V segment lost 5 bases and the J segment 9 bases; nucleotides outside the gene matches: 8. The CDR3 consists of 15 residues. In germline, CDR1 is SGHAT, CDR2 FQNNGV. CDR3 coding DNA: TGTGCCAGCAGCCTGACTAGCGGGAGAGCCCTTGAGCAGTTCTTC. It codes for CASSLTSGRALEQFF.

In this sample, this clone turned up a few times. The V and J genes are TRBV14 and TRBJ1-2; D is undetermined. The CDR3 extends over 13 amino acids. Germline assignment: CDR1 SGHDN and CDR2 FVKESK. V was cut by 0 bases and J by 8 bases, with 10 bases left in between. The CDR3 sequence: CASSQEARRGYTF. The CDR3 nucleotides read TGTGCCAGCAGCCAAGAGGCGAGGAGGGGCTACACCTTC. Full variable domain (remainder filled in from reference TRBV14 and TRBJ1-2): EAGVTQFPSHSVIEKGQTVTLRCDPISGHDNLYWYRRVMGKEIKFLLHFVKESKQDESGMPNNRFLAERTGGTYSTLKVQPAELEDSGVYFCASSQEARRGYTFGSGTRLTVV.

The gene calls are TRBV4-1 and TRBJ1-4, with D unclear. V gave up 1 base and J gave up 5 bases, with 14 bases separating them. CDR3 size: 16 residues. Germline CDR1 reads MGHRA; CDR2 reads YSYEKL. This chain's CDR3 is CASSQGARVPNEKLFF. CDR3 coding DNA: TGCGCCAGCAGCCAAGGGGCGAGGGTTCCCAATGAAAAACTGTTTTTT.

J is TRBJ1-1 and V is TRBV5-4; no definite D call. This CDR3 is 14 amino acids long. Between the trimmed V and J ends, which lost 2 bases and 0 bases, there was a span of 8 bases. Germline assignment: CDR1 SGHNT and CDR2 YYREEE (reference sequence). CDR3 nucleotides: TGTGCCAGCAGCTTCAAGGGAATGAACACTGAAGCTTTCTTT. Its translation: CASSFKGMNTEAFF.

V is TRBV18 and J is TRBJ1-5, with 9 bases lining up with TRBD1. With 4 bases clipped from V and 0 bases from J, the junction kept 4 bases outside the gene matches. This CDR3 has 16 residues. Germline V gene lookup returns CDR1 KGHSH and CDR2 LQKENI. CDR3 residues: CASSQGGQGSNQPQHF. For the CDR3, the DNA is TGTGCCAGCTCACAAGGGGGACAGGGTAGCAATCAGCCCCAGCATTTT.

This sequence joins TRBV7-2 and TRBJ2-6; D not resolved. The CDR3 runs to 14 residues. Trimming took 1 base from V and 4 from J, leaving 5 bases between them. Germline V gene data show CDR1 as SGHTA and CDR2 as FQGNSA. The CDR3 sequence: CASSLGTGANVLTF. CDR3 sequence (DNA): TGTGCCAGCAGCTTAGGTACCGGGGCCAACGTCCTGACTTTC.

This clone was counted between two and nine times. The chain joins TRBV23-1 to TRBJ2-1; TRBD1 matches 7 bases. TRBV23-1 is an open reading frame whose function is uncertain. The CDR3 consists of 16 residues. V was clipped by 0 bases and J by 9 bases; unmatched bases: 11. This chain's CDR3 is CASSQSRTQGFIEQFF. The CDR3 DNA reads as TGCGCCAGCAGTCAATCGAGGACACAGGGGTTCATTGAGCAGTTCTTC.

This clone was picked up many times. The J gene is TRBJ1-1, the V gene TRBV2; no reliable D call. The CDR3 is 13 amino acids. The germline V gene has CDR1 SNHLY and CDR2 FYNNEI. Trimming shortened V by 8 bases and J by 7 bases, and 17 bases separated the two germline ends. This CDR3 reads CASCRMGSNEAFF. The CDR3 nucleotides read TGTGCCAGCTGTCGCATGGGGTCGAATGAAGCTTTCTTT. Based on the CDR3 plus reference TRBV2 and TRBJ1-1, the full variable domain is EPEVTQTPSHQVTQMGQEVILRCVPISNHLYFYWYRQILGQKVEFLVSFYNNEISEKSEIFDDQFSVERPDGSNFTLKIRSTKLEDSAMYFCASCRMGSNEAFFGQGTRLTVV.